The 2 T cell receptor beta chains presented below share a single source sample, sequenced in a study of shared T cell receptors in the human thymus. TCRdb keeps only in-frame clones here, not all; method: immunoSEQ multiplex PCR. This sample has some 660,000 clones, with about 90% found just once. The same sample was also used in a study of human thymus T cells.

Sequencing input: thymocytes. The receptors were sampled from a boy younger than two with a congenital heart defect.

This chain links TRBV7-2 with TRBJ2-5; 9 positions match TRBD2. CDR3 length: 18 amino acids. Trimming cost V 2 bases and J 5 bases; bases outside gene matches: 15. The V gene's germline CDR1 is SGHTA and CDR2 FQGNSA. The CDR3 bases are TGTGCCAGCAGCTTATTAGGTTGGCGGGGGGGCCAGTTTGAGACCCAGTACTTC. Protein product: CASSLLGWRGGQFETQYF.

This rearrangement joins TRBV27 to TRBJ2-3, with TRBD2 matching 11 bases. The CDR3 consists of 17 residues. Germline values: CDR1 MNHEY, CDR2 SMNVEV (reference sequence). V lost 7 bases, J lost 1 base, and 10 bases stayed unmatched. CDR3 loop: CASTPSGRYSGTDTQYF. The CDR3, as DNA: TGTGCCAGCACCCCTAGCGGGAGGTATTCCGGCACAGATACGCAGTATTTT.